One T cell receptor beta chain is described in this entry. Its antigen has not been determined. Per-nucleotide qualities are absent, and no much larger clonotype sits a single base away. V and J are trimmed by 4 bases and 4 bases, and the gene matches miss 8 bases of the junction. Via the germline V gene (reference sequence), CDR1 is MNHNY and CDR2 SVGAGI. The CDR3 holds 16 amino acids from the cysteine to the phenylalanine. Here the CDR3 DNA is all that survives: 48 bases in frame from base 1. This record comes from a study of T cell changes during pregnancy in multiple sclerosis (dated by TCRdb to the late 2010s). In terms of the full investigation: The study looked at changes in the T cell repertoire across pregnancy in women with multiple sclerosis.

Libraries came from the immunoSEQ multiplex PCR assay. TCRdb's version of the immuneACCESS table is confined to in-frame rearrangements and falls short of the full clone set. An unresolved V gene accounts for under half of the shortfall where checked; the remainder is of unknown origin. The sample yields 40,000 to 55,000 clones; approximately 92% were counted once. 0.74% of the sample rests with the top ten. Recombination joined TRBV6-6 with TRBJ2-3, and 10 junctional nucleotides match TRBD2. The TCR comes from a female donor with multiple sclerosis, enrolled in a pregnancy study. The sample consisted of CD4+ T cells from peripheral blood mononuclear cells, taken in the third trimester of pregnancy. The CDR3 reads CASSSHSGGGSDTQYF. The DNA sequence is given as TGTGCCAGCAGTTCCCACAGCGGGGGGGGGTCAGATACGCAGTATTTT.